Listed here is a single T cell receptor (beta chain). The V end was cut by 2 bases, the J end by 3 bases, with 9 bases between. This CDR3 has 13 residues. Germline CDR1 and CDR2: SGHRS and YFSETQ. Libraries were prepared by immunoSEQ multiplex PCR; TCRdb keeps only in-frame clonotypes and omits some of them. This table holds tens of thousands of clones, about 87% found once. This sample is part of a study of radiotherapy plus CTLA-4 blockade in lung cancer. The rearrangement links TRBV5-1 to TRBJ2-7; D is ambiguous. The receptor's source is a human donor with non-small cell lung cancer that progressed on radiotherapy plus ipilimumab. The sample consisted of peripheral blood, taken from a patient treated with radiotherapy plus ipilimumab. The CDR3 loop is CASSLTADYEQYF. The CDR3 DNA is TGCGCCAGCAGCTTAACTGCTGACTACGAGCAGTACTTC.